The rows below give T cell receptor beta chains drawn from one sample of a study of regulatory T cells in long-lasting Graves disease. TCRdb processed the multiplex PCR reads anew with MiXCR; each CDR3 protein has one entry. The sample has about 450,000 distinct CDR3 sequences, about a quarter seen once. The input for sequencing was peripheral blood mononuclear cells (PBMCs), taken when the disease was refractory, from a patient treated with antithyroid drugs. All receptors come from a female donor with Graves disease. CDR3s include the opening cysteine and the closing phenylalanine or tryptophan. Each record gives: J gene, D gene, V gene, CDR3 protein. A D gene is named only where the DNA matches it firmly.

TRBJ2-7 | TRBD1 | TRBV7-2 | CASSLGDREFHEQYF
TRBJ2-2 | . | TRBV28 | CASSLPQGSTGELFF
TRBJ2-7 | . | TRBV6-1 | CASSDWGDLSSYEQYF
TRBJ1-1 | TRBD1 | TRBV2 | CADKTGAYTEAFF
TRBJ2-7 | . | TRBV29-1 | CSARTPDSYEQYF
TRBJ2-2 | . | TRBV6-2/TRBV6-3 | CASRRVRGELFF
TRBJ2-2 | TRBD1 | TRBV12-3/TRBV12-4 | CAGAGQGAGELFF
TRBJ2-7 | TRBD1 | TRBV6-1 | CASRAGGLYEQYF
TRBJ2-1 | . | TRBV5-1 | CASSERQLVNEQFF
TRBJ1-5 | . | TRBV2 | CASRAAAHNQPQHF
TRBJ1-5 | . | TRBV6-5 | CASSWGDSNQPQHF
TRBJ1-1 | . | TRBV6-1 | CATRKSVTGGTEAFF
TRBJ1-1 | . | TRBV28 | CASSFEGLNTEAFF
TRBJ2-7 | . | TRBV10-3 | CAIGKGSEVYEQYF
TRBJ2-5 | . | TRBV13 | CASSFDLEETQYF
TRBJ2-2 | TRBD2 | TRBV6-4 | CASSVGTSDSGELFF
TRBJ1-4 | . | TRBV2 | CASSIQVSEKLFF
TRBJ1-2 | . | TRBV5-1 | CASRSGPHWNGYTF
TRBJ1-2 | TRBD1 | TRBV10-3 | CAIRADREDGYTF
TRBJ2-5 | . | TRBV12-3/TRBV12-4 | CASTSSDQETQYF
TRBJ2-4 | TRBD2 | TRBV3-1 | CASSQGPGLAGTIAKNIQYF
TRBJ1-1 | . | TRBV28 | CASSLDVWSEAFF